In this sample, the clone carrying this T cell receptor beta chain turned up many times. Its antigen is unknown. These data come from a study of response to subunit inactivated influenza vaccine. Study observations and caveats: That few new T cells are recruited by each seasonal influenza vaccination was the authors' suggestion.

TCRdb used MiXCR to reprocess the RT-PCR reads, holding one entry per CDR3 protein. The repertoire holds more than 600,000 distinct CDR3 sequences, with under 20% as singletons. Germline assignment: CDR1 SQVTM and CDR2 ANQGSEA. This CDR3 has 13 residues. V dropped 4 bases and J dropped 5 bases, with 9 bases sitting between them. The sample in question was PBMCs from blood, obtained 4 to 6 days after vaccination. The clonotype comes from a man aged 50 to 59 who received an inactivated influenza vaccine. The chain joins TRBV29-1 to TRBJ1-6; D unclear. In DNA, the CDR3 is TGCAGCGTTGGGGTATCCAATAATTCACCCCTCCACTTT. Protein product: CSVGVSNNSPLHF. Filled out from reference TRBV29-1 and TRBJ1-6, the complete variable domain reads SAVISQKPSRDICQRGTSLTIQCQVDSQVTMMFWYRQQPGQSLTLIATANQGSEATYESGFVIDKFPISRPNLTFSTLTVSNMSPEDSSIYLCSVGVSNNSPLHFGNGTRLTVT.